The 2 T cell receptor beta chains below all came from one sample that was sequenced in a study of blood T cell repertoires in COVID-19. This table comes from immunoSEQ multiplex PCR, and its TCRdb copy is limited to in-frame clones, with some not included. This sample has 310,000 or so clones, with about nine tenths found just once. The sample was PBMCs or T cells enriched from blood (not recorded which). These receptors were taken from a woman younger than 35 who had recovered from COVID-19.

The chain employs TRBV3-1 (or the pseudogene TRBV3-2) and TRBJ1-5; D gene unclear. The CDR3 contains 13 residues. The V and J ends lost 0 bases and 7 bases respectively, with 7 bases between them. Germline V gene data show CDR1 as LGHDT and CDR2 as YNNKEL (reference sequence). The CDR3 coding sequence is TGTGCCAGCAGCCAAGATCGGGTGCAGCCCCAGCATTTT. Its translation: CASSQDRVQPQHF.

The V gene is TRBV27, the J gene TRBJ2-1, with TRBD2 identical over 10 bases. The ends lost 5 bases at V and 0 bases at J; junction bases unmatched: 16. The germline V gene has CDR1 MNHEY and CDR2 SMNVEV (reference sequence). The CDR3 has 20 residues. The CDR3 DNA sequence: TGTGCCAGCAGTAACACAGGGACTAGCGTCCTGGGGAGCTCCTACAATGAGCAGTTCTTC. As protein: CASSNTGTSVLGSSYNEQFF.